This T cell receptor (beta chain) comes out of a study of T-cell memory formation after mild COVID-19. The length of the CDR3 is 14 residues. The germline gives CDR1 LGHDT, CDR2 YNNKEL (reference sequence). This clonotype has more than one count but fewer than ten. One junction end does not reproduce the germline sequence, and a read error may be involved. In TCRdb, the 5' RACE reads were re-called with MiXCR into one record per CDR3 protein. The sample lists approximately 200,000 distinct CDR3 sequences; under 20% were seen once. Sequences were obtained from PBMCs or a T cell subset sorted from them (not recorded which). The genes are TRBV3-1 and TRBJ2-1, with TRBD2 identical over 8 bases. The clonotype was recovered from an adult woman who had mild COVID-19 (a few samples of this study predate the infection). Cell type and time point are not known. The CDR3 DNA reads as TGTGCCAGCAGCCAAGTTCTCTCAGGACTAGCTCCCACCTTC. Amino acids: CASSQVLSGLAPTF.